This record covers a single TCR beta chain. Its antigen is not identified. Sequencing used immunoSEQ v3. Each library reached some 2 million read pairs, or roughly 4.5-6 million at deep level. TCRdb's copy holds only in-frame clones and misses some; the assay was immunoSEQ multiplex PCR. The sample holds under 60,000 clones, 80% to 90% seen once. This CDR3 is built from 13 residues. Trimming took off 3 bases at V and 4 bases at J, with 8 bases between the two ends. Germline V gene data show CDR1 as SGHNT and CDR2 as YENEEA. Regarding time point: pre-treatment sample, taken before nivolumab and TIL therapy. This record belongs to a study of TIL therapy for anti-PD-1-resistant metastatic lung cancer. Study-level background: Median tumor mutation burden was approximately 1.5 mutations per megabase. Study-level results: Patients were highly selected, enriched for treatment-naive, never-smoker and oncogene-addicted cases.

V is TRBV11-3 and J is TRBJ2-3; tentatively, D is TRBD2 (5 bases). This TCR was sampled from a person aged 25-80 years with non-small cell lung cancer. Sequenced material: blood, taken at baseline. This chain's CDR3 is CASSFLASDTQYF. In nucleotides, the CDR3 is TGTGCCAGCAGCTTCCTAGCCTCAGATACGCAGTATTTT.